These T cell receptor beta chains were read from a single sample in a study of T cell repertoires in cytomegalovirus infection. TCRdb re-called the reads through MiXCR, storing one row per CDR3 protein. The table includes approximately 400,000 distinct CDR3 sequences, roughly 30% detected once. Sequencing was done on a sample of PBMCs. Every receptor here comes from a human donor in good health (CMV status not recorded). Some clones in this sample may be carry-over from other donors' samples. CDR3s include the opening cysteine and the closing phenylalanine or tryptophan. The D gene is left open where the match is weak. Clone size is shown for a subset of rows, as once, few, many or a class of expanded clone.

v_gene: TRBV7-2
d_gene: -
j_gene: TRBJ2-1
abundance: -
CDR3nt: TGTGCCAGCTCCCCTGACTGGACTTCCTACAATGAGCAGTTCTTC
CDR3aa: CASSPDWTSYNEQFF

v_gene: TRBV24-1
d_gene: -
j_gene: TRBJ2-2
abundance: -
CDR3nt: TGTGCCACCAGAGGACTTACGAACACCGGGGACCTGTTTTTT
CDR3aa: CATRGLTNTGDLFF

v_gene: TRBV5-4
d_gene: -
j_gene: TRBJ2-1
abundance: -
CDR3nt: TGTGCCAGCATCTCTGGCGTAGGCCCGTACAATGAGCAGTTCTTC
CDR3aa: CASISGVGPYNEQFF

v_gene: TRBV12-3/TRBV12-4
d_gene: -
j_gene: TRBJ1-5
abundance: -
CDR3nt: TGTGCCAGCAGTTTAGAGGTGGGGAAAAGCAATCAGCCCCAGCATTTT
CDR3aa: CASSLEVGKSNQPQHF

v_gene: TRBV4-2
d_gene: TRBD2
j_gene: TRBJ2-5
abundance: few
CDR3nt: TGTGCCAGCAGCCAATCCGGTCGGGGGGAGCAAGAGACCCAGTACTTC
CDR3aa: CASSQSGRGEQETQYF

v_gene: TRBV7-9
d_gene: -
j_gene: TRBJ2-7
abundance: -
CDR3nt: TGTGCCAGCAGCTGGGGGGACAGCTCCTACGAGCAGTACTTC
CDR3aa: CASSWGDSSYEQYF

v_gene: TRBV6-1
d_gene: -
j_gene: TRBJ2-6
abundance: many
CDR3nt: TGTGCCAGCAGTGAATATTACGGCAGGGAAGCCAACGTCCTGACTTTC
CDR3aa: CASSEYYGREANVLTF

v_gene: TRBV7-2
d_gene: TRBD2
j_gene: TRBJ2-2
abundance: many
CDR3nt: TGTGCCAGCAGCTTAGCGCCGGGACTAATCACCGGGGAGCTGTTTTTT
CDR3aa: CASSLAPGLITGELFF

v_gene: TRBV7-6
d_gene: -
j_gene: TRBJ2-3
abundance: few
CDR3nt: TGTGCCAGCAGCTTGGTGCTATTGGATACGCAGTATTTT
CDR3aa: CASSLVLLDTQYF

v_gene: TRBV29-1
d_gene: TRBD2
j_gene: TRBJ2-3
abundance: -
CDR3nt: TGCAGCGTTGAAAGACTAGCGGCTAGCACAGATACGCAGTATTTT
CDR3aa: CSVERLAASTDTQYF

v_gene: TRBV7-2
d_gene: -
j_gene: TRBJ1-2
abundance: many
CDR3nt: TGTGCCAGCAGCTTAGAAGCGCCAAATAACTATGGCTACACCTTC
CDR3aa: CASSLEAPNNYGYTF

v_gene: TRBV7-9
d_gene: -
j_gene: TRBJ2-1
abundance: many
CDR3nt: TGTGCCAGCAGCCGGGACCGGCTTTTGGGTGAGCAGTTCTTC
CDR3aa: CASSRDRLLGEQFF

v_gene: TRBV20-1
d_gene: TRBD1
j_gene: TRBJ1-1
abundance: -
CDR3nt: TGCAGTGCTGAGCGACAGGGCTCTGTCACTGAAGCTTTCTTT
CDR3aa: CSAERQGSVTEAFF

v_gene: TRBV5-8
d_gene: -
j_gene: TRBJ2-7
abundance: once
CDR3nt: TGTGCCAGCAGCTTGGGGGTACCTCGGGGCGAGCAGTACTTC
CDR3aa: CASSLGVPRGEQYF

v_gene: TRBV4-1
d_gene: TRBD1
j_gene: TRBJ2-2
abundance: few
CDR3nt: TGCGCCAGCAGCCAAGGGAAGGGACAGGGATACACCGGGGAGCTGTTTTTT
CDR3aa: CASSQGKGQGYTGELFF

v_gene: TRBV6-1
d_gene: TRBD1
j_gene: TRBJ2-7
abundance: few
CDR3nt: TGTGCCAGCAGCTGGACAGGGGAGGCCTACGAGCAGTACTTC
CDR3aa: CASSWTGEAYEQYF

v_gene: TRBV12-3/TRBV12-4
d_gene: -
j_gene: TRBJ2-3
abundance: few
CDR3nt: TGTGCCAGCAGTTTTCTGGGGGGGGCCACAGATACGCAGTATTTT
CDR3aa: CASSFLGGATDTQYF

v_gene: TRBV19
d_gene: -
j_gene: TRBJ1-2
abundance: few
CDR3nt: TGTGCCAGTAGTAAACTGACGGCCGGGACCCTCCATGGGGATGGCTACACCTTC
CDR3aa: CASSKLTAGTLHGDGYTF

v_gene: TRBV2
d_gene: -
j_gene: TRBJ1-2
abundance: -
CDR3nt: TGTGCCAGCCGCGCAACACATCCGGGCTATGGCTACACCTTC
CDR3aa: CASRATHPGYGYTF

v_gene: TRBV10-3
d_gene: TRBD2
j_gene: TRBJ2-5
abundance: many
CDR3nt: TGTGCCATCAGTGCAGCCGGGACTAGCGGAACCCAAGAGACCCAGTACTTC
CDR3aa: CAISAAGTSGTQETQYF

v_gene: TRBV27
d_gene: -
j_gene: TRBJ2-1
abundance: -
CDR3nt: TGTGCCAGCAGTTCCCCCCGCAGAGCTTACAATGAGCAGTTCTTC
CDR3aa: CASSSPRRAYNEQFF

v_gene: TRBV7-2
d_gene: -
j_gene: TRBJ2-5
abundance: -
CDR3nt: TGTGCCAGCAGCTTACTAGATTCCCCAGAGACCCAGTACTTC
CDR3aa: CASSLLDSPETQYF

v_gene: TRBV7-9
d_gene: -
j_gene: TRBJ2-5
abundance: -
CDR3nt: TGTGCCATCGACGGGGGAGAGACCCAGTACTTC
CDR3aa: CAIDGGETQYF

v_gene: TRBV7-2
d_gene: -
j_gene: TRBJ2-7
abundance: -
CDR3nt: TGTGCCATCAGCTTGCCCGGACGTCCTGACTTCGAGCAGTACTTC
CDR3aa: CAISLPGRPDFEQYF

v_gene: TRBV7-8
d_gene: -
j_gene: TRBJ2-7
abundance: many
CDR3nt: TGTGCCAGCAGCTTAGCGCCGGGATCTCTCTACGAGCAGTACTTC
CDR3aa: CASSLAPGSLYEQYF

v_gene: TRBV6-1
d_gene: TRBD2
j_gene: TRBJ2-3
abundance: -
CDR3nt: TGTGCCAGCAGCAGCGGGGGAGGACCAGATACGCAGTATTTT
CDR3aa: CASSSGGGPDTQYF

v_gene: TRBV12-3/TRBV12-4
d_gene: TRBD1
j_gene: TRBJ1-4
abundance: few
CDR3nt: TGTGCCAGCAGTGGGGACAGGGGGGTTGGAACTAATGAAAAACTGTTTTTT
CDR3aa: CASSGDRGVGTNEKLFF

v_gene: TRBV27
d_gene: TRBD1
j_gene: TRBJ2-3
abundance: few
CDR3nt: TGTGCCAGCAGTTTATGGACAGGGGAACCCTCCCCAGATACGCAGTATTTT
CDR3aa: CASSLWTGEPSPDTQYF

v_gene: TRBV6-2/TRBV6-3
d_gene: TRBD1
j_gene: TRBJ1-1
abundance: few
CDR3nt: TGTGCCAGCAGTTACGACAGGGGGCTGTCGGGCACTGAAGCTTTCTTT
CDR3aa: CASSYDRGLSGTEAFF

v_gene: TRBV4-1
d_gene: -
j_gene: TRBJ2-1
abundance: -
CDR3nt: TGCGCCAGCAGTTCCACTCAATACAATGAGCAGTTCTTC
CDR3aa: CASSSTQYNEQFF

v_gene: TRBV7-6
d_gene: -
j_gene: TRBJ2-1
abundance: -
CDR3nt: TGTGCCAGCACCGGAGGGTCGCATGAGCAGTTCTTC
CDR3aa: CASTGGSHEQFF

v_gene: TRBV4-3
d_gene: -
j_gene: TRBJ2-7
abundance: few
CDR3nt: TGCGCCAGCAGCCAAGAGGGGTTGATTGGAAACGAGCAGTACTTC
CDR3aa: CASSQEGLIGNEQYF

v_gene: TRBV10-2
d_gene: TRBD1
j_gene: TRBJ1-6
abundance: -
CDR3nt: TGCGCCAGCAGTGATGGACAGGGACACTATAATTCACCCCTCCACTTT
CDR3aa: CASSDGQGHYNSPLHF

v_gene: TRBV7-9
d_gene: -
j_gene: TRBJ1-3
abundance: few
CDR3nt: TGTGCCAGCAGCTTCCCACGGGCAGGACCGACCTCTGGAAACACCATATATTTT
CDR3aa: CASSFPRAGPTSGNTIYF

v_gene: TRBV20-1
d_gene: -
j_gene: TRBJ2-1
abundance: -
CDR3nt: TGCAGTTCTAGAGGGGACGAGTACAATGAGCAGTTCTTC
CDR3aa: CSSRGDEYNEQFF

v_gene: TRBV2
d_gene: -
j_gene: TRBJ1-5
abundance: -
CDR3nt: TGTGCCAGCAGTCGGGGCTCTTATAGCAATCAGCCCCAGCATTTT
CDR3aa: CASSRGSYSNQPQHF

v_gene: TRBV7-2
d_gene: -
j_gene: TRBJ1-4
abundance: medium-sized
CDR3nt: TGTGCCAGCAGCCCGACGGTGGGAGATGAAAAACTGTTTTTT
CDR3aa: CASSPTVGDEKLFF

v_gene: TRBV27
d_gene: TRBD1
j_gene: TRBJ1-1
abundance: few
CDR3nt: TGTGCCACCCGAGACAGGGAGTGGAGTACTGAAGCTTTCTTT
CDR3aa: CATRDREWSTEAFF

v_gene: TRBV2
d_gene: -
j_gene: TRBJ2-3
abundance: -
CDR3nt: TGTGCCAGCAAGTCCTCTGCGACAGATACGCAGTATTTT
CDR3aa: CASKSSATDTQYF

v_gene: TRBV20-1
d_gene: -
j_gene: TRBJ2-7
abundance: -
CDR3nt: TGCAGTGCTAGGTCGGCGGCGACGGGGCACGAGCAGTACTTC
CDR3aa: CSARSAATGHEQYF

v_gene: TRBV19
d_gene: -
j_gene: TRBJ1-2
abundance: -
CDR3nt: TGTGCCAGTAGATTTGGGGATGGCTACACCTTC
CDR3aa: CASRFGDGYTF

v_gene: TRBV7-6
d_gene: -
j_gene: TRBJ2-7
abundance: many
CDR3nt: TGTGCCAGCAGCCCGACGGGTGAGCCCCACGAGCAGTACTTC
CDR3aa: CASSPTGEPHEQYF

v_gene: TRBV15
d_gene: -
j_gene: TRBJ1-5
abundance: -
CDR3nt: TGTGCCACCAGCCCTCAGGGGTATAGCAATCAGCCCCAGCATTTT
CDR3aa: CATSPQGYSNQPQHF

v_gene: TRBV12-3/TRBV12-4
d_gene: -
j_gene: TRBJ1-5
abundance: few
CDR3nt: TGTGCCAGCAGTTTAACCCCCCCGGGTTTCGGCAATCAGCCCCAGCATTTT
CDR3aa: CASSLTPPGFGNQPQHF

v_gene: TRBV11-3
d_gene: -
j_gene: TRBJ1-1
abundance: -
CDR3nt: TGTGCCAGCAGTAACGATCAGCGAGGGGACACTCAAGCTTTCTTT
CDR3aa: CASSNDQRGDTQAFF

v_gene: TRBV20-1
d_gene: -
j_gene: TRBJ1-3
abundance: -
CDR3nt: TGCAGTGCTAGAGATACGGTCAGGGACTCTGGAAACACCATATATTTT
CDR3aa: CSARDTVRDSGNTIYF

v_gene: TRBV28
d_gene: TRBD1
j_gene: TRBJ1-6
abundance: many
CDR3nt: TGTGCCAGCAGTTTCACGAACCGGGACAGGGGGCAGCCCCTCCACTTT
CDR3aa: CASSFTNRDRGQPLHF

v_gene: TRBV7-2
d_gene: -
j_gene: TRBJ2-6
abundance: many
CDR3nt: TGTGCCAGCAGCTTAAATGGGGCCAACGTCCTGACTTTC
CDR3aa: CASSLNGANVLTF

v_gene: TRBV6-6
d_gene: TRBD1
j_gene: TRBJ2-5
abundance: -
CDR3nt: TGTGCCAGCAACCCGTATTCGACTGCCGGGACAGGGGAAAAAGAGACCCAGTACTTC
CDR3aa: CASNPYSTAGTGEKETQYF

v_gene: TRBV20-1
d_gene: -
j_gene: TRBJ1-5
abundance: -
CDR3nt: TGCAGTGCTAGACCCTCGGAGAATCAGCCCCAGCATTTT
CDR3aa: CSARPSENQPQHF

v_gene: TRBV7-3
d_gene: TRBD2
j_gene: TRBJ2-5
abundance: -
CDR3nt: TGTGCCAGCAGCGCCACTAGCGGGGAGGCCTTGGAGACCCAGTACTTC
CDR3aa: CASSATSGEALETQYF

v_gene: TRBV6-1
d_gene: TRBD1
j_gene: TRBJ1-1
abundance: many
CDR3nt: TGTGCCAGCAACAGGGGGAACACTGAAGCTTTCTTT
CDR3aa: CASNRGNTEAFF

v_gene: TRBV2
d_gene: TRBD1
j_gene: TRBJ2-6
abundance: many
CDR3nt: TGTGCCAGCAGCTTCCCGGACAGGGAAGAATCTGGGGCCAACGTCCTGACTTTC
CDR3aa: CASSFPDREESGANVLTF